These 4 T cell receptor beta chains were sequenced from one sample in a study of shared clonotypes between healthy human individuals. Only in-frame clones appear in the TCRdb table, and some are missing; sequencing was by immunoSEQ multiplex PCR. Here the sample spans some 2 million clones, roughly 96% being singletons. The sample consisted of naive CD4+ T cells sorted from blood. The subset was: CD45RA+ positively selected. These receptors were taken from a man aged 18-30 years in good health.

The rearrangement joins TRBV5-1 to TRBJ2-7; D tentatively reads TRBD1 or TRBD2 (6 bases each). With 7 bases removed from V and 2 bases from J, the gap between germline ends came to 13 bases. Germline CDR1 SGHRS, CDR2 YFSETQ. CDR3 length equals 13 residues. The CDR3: CASSRGEAYEQYF. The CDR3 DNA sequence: TGCGCCAGCTCAAGGGGGGAGGCCTACGAGCAGTACTTC.

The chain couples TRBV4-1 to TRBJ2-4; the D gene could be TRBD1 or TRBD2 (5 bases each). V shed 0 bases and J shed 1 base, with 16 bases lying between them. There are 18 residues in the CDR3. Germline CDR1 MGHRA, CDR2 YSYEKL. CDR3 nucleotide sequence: TGCGCCAGCAGCCAAGAATTCCGGGACCCAGGGGCCAAAAACATTCAGTACTTC. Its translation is CASSQEFRDPGAKNIQYF.

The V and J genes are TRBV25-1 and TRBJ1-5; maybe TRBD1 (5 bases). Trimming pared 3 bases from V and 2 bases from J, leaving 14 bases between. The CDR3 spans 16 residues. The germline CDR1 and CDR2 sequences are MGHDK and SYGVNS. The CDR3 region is CASSDLRGDGNQPQHF. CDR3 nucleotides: TGTGCCAGCAGTGATTTACGAGGGGACGGCAATCAGCCCCAGCATTTT.

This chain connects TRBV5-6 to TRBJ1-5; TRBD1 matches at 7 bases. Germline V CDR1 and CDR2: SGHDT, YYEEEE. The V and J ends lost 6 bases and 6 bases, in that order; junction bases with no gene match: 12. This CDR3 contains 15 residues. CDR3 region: CASTRGGGGPQPQHF. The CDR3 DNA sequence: TGTGCCAGCACCCGAGGGGGCGGAGGGCCTCAGCCCCAGCATTTT.